The rows below give T cell receptor beta chains drawn from one sample of a study of PD-L1 blockade in urothelial cancer. Clones were sequenced by immunoSEQ multiplex PCR, and TCRdb holds only the in-frame ones, with some missing. The sample consists of some 87,000 clones, roughly 84% of them appearing once. The sample in question was PBMCs, obtained around atezolizumab (anti-PD-L1) treatment. The receptors were sampled from a man in his sixties with urothelial cancer. The CDR3 runs from the conserved cysteine through the conserved F or W. A D gene is named only where the DNA matches it firmly. The size entry is marked missing in some rows and otherwise reads once, few, many or a size class.

size,J,D,V,DNA,CDR3
-,TRBJ2-6,-,TRBV15,TGTGCCACCAGCAGACAGGGATCTGGGGCCAACGTCCTGACTTTC,CATSRQGSGANVLTF
-,TRBJ2-2,TRBD2,TRBV5-6,TGTGCCAGCAGCTTGGAGGCTAGCGGACACAACTACTTT,CASSLEASGHNYF
-,TRBJ2-3,-,TRBV29-1,TGCAGCGTTGAAGAAAAGGCGGGGGCCACAGATACGCAGTATTTT,CSVEEKAGATDTQYF
-,TRBJ1-2,-,TRBV9,TGTGCCAGCAGCTCCCAAGGGGCTGGCTACACCTTC,CASSSQGAGYTF
-,TRBJ2-5,TRBD2,TRBV11-3,TGTGCCAGCAGCTTAGTCCCCCGGGGGGGGCAAGAGACCCAGTACTTC,CASSLVPRGGQETQYF
-,TRBJ2-5,-,TRBV20-1,TGCAGTGCTAGTCAGGAGACCCAGTACTTC,CSASQETQYF
-,TRBJ1-3,-,TRBV9,TGTGCCAGCAGCGCCCACTCTGGAAACACCATATATTTT,CASSAHSGNTIYF
many,TRBJ1-2,TRBD1,TRBV5-1,TGCGCCAGCAGCTTGGGACAGGGTGGTAGCTATGGCTACACCTTC,CASSLGQGGSYGYTF
-,TRBJ2-1,-,TRBV5-1,TGCGCCAGCATGTGGGACTCTTACAATGAGCAGTTCTTC,CASMWDSYNEQFF
-,TRBJ2-2,TRBD2,TRBV28,TGTGCCAGCGGTCTACTAGCGGGAGTGCTAAACACCGGGGAGCTGTTTTTT,CASGLLAGVLNTGELFF
-,TRBJ2-3,-,TRBV10-3,TGTGCCATCAGCCCCGACAGGACACTGGATACGCAGTATTTT,CAISPDRTLDTQYF
-,TRBJ1-2,-,TRBV5-6,TGTGCCAGCAGCCCCCCCCTAGCGGTTAACTATGGCTACACCTTC,CASSPPLAVNYGYTF
-,TRBJ2-7,TRBD1,TRBV29-1,TGCAGCGTCCTGGGGGTACAGGGGGCGCAGATCTACGAGCAGTACTTC,CSVLGVQGAQIYEQYF
-,TRBJ2-2,TRBD1,TRBV5-4,TGTGCCAGCAGCTTGCGGCAGGGGGCCGCCGGGGAGCTGTTTTTT,CASSLRQGAAGELFF
-,TRBJ1-1,-,TRBV5-1,TGCGCCAGCAGCTTCGGAGGGAACACTGAAGCTTTCTTT,CASSFGGNTEAFF
-,TRBJ2-5,-,TRBV18,TGTGCCAGCTCACCCCCCCCACAAGAGACCCAGTACTTC,CASSPPPQETQYF
-,TRBJ2-5,TRBD2,TRBV11-2,TGTGCCAGCAGCCCGGAGGGGACTAGGGGGGAGACCCAGTACTTC,CASSPEGTRGETQYF
-,TRBJ2-6,TRBD1,TRBV6-4,TGTGCCAGCAGTGATCACAGACTTGGGACAGGGGGCGTTGGGGCCAACGTCCTGACTTTC,CASSDHRLGTGGVGANVLTF
once,TRBJ1-2,-,TRBV2,TGTGCCAGCAGTGATTCCCGCGCCTATGGCTACACCTTC,CASSDSRAYGYTF
-,TRBJ2-2,-,TRBV7-3,TGTGCCAGCAGCCCACTGGGGGCGCGTTCCACCGGGGAGCTGTTTTTT,CASSPLGARSTGELFF
few,TRBJ1-1,-,TRBV27,TGTGCCAGCAGTCGTATAGCAAAGGACAAGTCTGAAGCTTTCTTT,CASSRIAKDKSEAFF
-,TRBJ2-3,TRBD2,TRBV2,TGTGCCAGCACGGTCGGGACTAGCGGCACAGATACGCAGTATTTT,CASTVGTSGTDTQYF
-,TRBJ2-1,TRBD2,TRBV10-2,TGCGCCAGCAGTCTTAGCGGGAGTAAGGGTGAGCAGTTCTTC,CASSLSGSKGEQFF
few,TRBJ2-5,TRBD1,TRBV7-9,TGTGCCAGCGGCCCGGGACAGGGAGCAGAGACCCAGTACTTC,CASGPGQGAETQYF
-,TRBJ2-7,-,TRBV10-1,TGCGCCAGCAGTGAGTCGTTGAGCGAGGAGCAGTACTTC,CASSESLSEEQYF
-,TRBJ2-1,TRBD2,TRBV19,TGTGCCAGTATACGGAGCGGGGGCTACAATGAGCAGTTCTTC,CASIRSGGYNEQFF
-,TRBJ1-2,TRBD1,TRBV10-3,TGTGCCATCAGTGAGCCACAGGGGGTTCAAAATGGCTACACCTTC,CAISEPQGVQNGYTF
-,TRBJ1-1,TRBD1,TRBV5-1,TGCGCCAGCAGCCAACAGGGGGCGAACACTGAAGCTTTCTTT,CASSQQGANTEAFF
few,TRBJ1-2,TRBD1,TRBV7-2,TGTGCCAGCAGCTTAGCCCCTCAGGGGGGACATGGCTACACCTTC,CASSLAPQGGHGYTF
-,TRBJ1-5,-,TRBV19,TGTGCCAGTAGTATCGTCGGAGGGTCCCAGCCCCAGCATTTT,CASSIVGGSQPQHF
few,TRBJ1-2,-,TRBV28,TGTGCCAGCAGCCCCCAGGCACCGCTTCCCTATGGCTACACCTTC,CASSPQAPLPYGYTF
-,TRBJ1-2,-,TRBV5-6,TGTGCCAGCAGCTCCCGACAGTTCTGGCACTATGGCTACACCTTC,CASSSRQFWHYGYTF
-,TRBJ2-3,TRBD2,TRBV5-4,TGTGCCAGCAGCTCGGGACTAGCGGGGGTCGTGGGAGATACGCAGTATTTT,CASSSGLAGVVGDTQYF
-,TRBJ2-1,TRBD2,TRBV5-1,TGCGCCAGCAGCCCAGGGACTAGCGGGAACAATGAGCAGTTCTTC,CASSPGTSGNNEQFF
-,TRBJ2-3,TRBD2,TRBV5-6,TGTGCCAGCAGCTTGACGACCAATAGCGGGGGCCCCGGTACGCAGTATTTT,CASSLTTNSGGPGTQYF
-,TRBJ2-1,TRBD2,TRBV28,TGTGCCAGCAGTTTGGGAGGACTAGCGGGAGGGGAGCAGTTCTTC,CASSLGGLAGGEQFF
-,TRBJ2-5,TRBD2,TRBV27,TGTGCCAGCAACCTAGGGACTAGCGGGGAGGATCAAGAGACCCAGTACTTC,CASNLGTSGEDQETQYF
-,TRBJ2-5,TRBD2,TRBV28,TGTGCCAGCCTGCAAGGACTAGCGGGGTTCCAAGAGACCCAGTACTTC,CASLQGLAGFQETQYF
-,TRBJ2-2,-,TRBV19,TGTGCCAGTAAGGGCCCGGGGGACACCGGGGAGCTGTTTTTT,CASKGPGDTGELFF
-,TRBJ2-7,-,TRBV27,TGTGCCAGCAGTTACGGACACAGCTCCTACGAGCAGTACTTC,CASSYGHSSYEQYF
-,TRBJ1-5,-,TRBV30,TGTGCCTGCACCCACGAGGCAGCTACTAGCAATCAGCCCCAGCATTTT,CACTHEAATSNQPQHF
-,TRBJ2-1,-,TRBV12-5,TGTGCTAGTGGGAAAGCGGACTATTTAGCCGATGAGCAGTTCTTC,CASGKADYLADEQFF